The 14 T cell receptor beta chains given below trace back to one sample, sequenced in a study of cytomegalovirus exposure and HLA in healthy donors. PCR used 60 Vbeta primers and 13 Jbeta primers. Clones were sequenced by immunoSEQ multiplex PCR, and TCRdb holds only the in-frame ones, with some missing. The table includes about 62,000 clones, about 71% detected once. The material sequenced was PBMCs. The source is a man aged 55-75 years in good health and CMV-seropositive.

For this clone: At one end the junction does not follow the germline gene, possibly because of a read error. Other DNA sequences in this specimen translate into the identical CDR3. V gene TRBV6-4 combines with J gene TRBJ2-5; 13 positions agree with TRBD2. CDR1 is MRHNA, CDR2 SNTAGT, per germline. This CDR3 contains 17 residues. The CDR3 DNA reads as TGTGCTAGCATCAACAGGACTAGCGGGAGCGAGAAAGAGACCCAGTACTTC. It yields the protein CASINRTSGSEKETQYF.

The V and J genes are TRBV4-2 and TRBJ2-7; 10 bases match TRBD1. Germline trimming cut 4 bases from V and 4 bases from J; bases unmatched to any gene: 7. CDR3 length equals 15 residues. Germline-derived CDR1 and CDR2 are LGHNA and YNFKEQ. CDR3 loop: CASSPIGQGEYEQYF. CDR3 coding DNA: TGTGCCAGCAGCCCGATCGGACAGGGGGAATACGAGCAGTACTTC.

The CDR3 reads CASSFVAGQSTDTQYF. DNA of the CDR3: TGTGCCAGCAGTTTCGTGGCAGGCCAAAGCACAGATACGCAGTATTTT. The chain joins TRBV27 to TRBJ2-3; D unclear. The germline CDR1 and CDR2 sequences are MNHEY and SMNVEV (reference sequence). The CDR3 contains 16 residues. V gave up 3 bases and J gave up 0 bases, with 13 bases separating them.

The chain joins TRBV19 to TRBJ1-2; 9 nucleotides agree with TRBD1. The length of the CDR3 is 14 residues. CDR1 and CDR2 (germline): LNHDA, SQIVND (reference sequence). Unmatched junction bases numbered 6, after V lost 7 bases and J lost 3 bases. The CDR3 nucleotides read TGTGCCAGTATGGGGGACAGGGACTACTATGGCTACACCTTC. This encodes CASMGDRDYYGYTF.

This chain uses TRBV7-8 with TRBJ2-1; 7 bases fit TRBD1. Germline-derived CDR1 and CDR2 are SGHVS and FQNEAQ. Unmatched junction bases numbered 5, after V lost 5 bases and J lost 4 bases. The CDR3 runs 14 residues. The CDR3 is CASSPPGQYNEQFF. As DNA, the CDR3 is TGTGCCAGCAGCCCTCCGGGACAGTACAATGAGCAGTTCTTC.

The chain joins TRBV6-6 to TRBJ1-2; D not resolved. The V gene's germline CDR1 is MNHNY and CDR2 SVGAGI (reference sequence). Trimming removed 2 bases at V and 8 bases at J, with 9 bases between. The CDR3 spans 12 residues. DNA for the CDR3: TGTGCCAGCAGTTACGGGAGAGGCGGCTACACCTTC. Translating gives CASSYGRGGYTF.

The sample holds one count of this clone. The chain has TRBV11-3 and TRBJ2-7; unclear D gene. Between the trimmed V and J ends, which lost 5 bases and 7 bases, there was a span of 12 bases. In germline, CDR1 is SGHNT, CDR2 YENEEA. The CDR3 covers 12 residues. CDR3 in DNA: TGTGCCAGCAGCCTATCCAATGCGGAGCAGTACTTC. Translated, it gives CASSLSNAEQYF.

This sequence joins TRBV5-1 and TRBJ1-1; TRBD1 might be the D (5 bases). This CDR3 contains 15 residues. From germline, CDR1 is SGHRS and CDR2 YFSETQ. The ends were cut back, 7 bases at V and 1 base at J, with 17 bases in the middle. The CDR3 protein is CASGETGHPNTEAFF. DNA for the CDR3: TGCGCCAGCGGCGAAACCGGACACCCGAACACTGAAGCTTTCTTT.

This sequence joins TRBV7-9 and TRBJ1-1; no clear D gene. Germline V gene lookup returns CDR1 SEHNR and CDR2 FQNEAQ (reference sequence). V was pared by 0 bases and J by 4 bases, with 9 bases between. The CDR3 is 14 amino acids. The CDR3 DNA is TGTGCCAGCAGCTTAGCGGGCAGGTTCACTGAAGCTTTCTTT. Protein sequence: CASSLAGRFTEAFF.

V is TRBV19 and J is TRBJ2-7, with 10 bases identical to TRBD1. Germline lookup yields CDR1 LNHDA and CDR2 SQIVND (reference sequence). V was pared by 10 bases and J by 2 bases, with 5 bases of the junction left unmatched. The CDR3 is made up of 13 amino acids. The CDR3 DNA sequence: TGTGCCACCGCCGGGACAGGGGCCTACGAGCAGTACTTC. It yields the protein CATAGTGAYEQYF. The full variable domain, in which reference TRBV19 and TRBJ2-7 provide the parts outside the CDR3, is DGGITQSPKYLFRKEGQNVTLSCEQNLNHDAMYWYRQDPGQGLRLIYYSQIVNDFQKGDIAEGYSVSREKKESFPLTVTSAQKNPTAFYLCATAGTGAYEQYFGPGTRLTVT.

The genes are TRBV27 and TRBJ2-5; 7 bases fit TRBD1. CDR1 is MNHEY, CDR2 SMNVEV, per germline (reference sequence). The CDR3 loop spans 15 amino acids. With 1 base clipped from V and 5 bases from J, the junction kept 7 bases outside the gene matches. CDR3 loop: CASSLWKGATETQYF. CDR3 nucleotide sequence: TGTGCCAGCAGTTTATGGAAGGGGGCAACGGAGACCCAGTACTTC.

This clone was counted a single time. This chain links TRBV7-9 with TRBJ1-6, with D maybe TRBD1 (6 bases). The V and J ends lost 5 bases and 6 bases respectively, with 14 bases between them. The CDR3 loop spans 15 amino acids. Germline V gene lookup returns CDR1 SEHNR and CDR2 FQNEAQ (reference sequence). The CDR3 reads CASSATGTPNSPLHF. DNA of the CDR3: TGTGCCAGCAGCGCAACCGGGACACCTAATTCACCCCTCCACTTT.

This sequence joins TRBV7-8 and TRBJ2-3, with 7 bases aligning to TRBD1. Germline loops: CDR1 SGHVS, CDR2 FQNEAQ. V was clipped by 3 bases and J by 3 bases; unmatched bases: 6. The length of the CDR3 is 15 residues. The chain's CDR3 is CASSLGAQGTDTQYF. The CDR3 nucleotides read TGTGCCAGCAGCTTGGGCGCACAGGGGACAGATACGCAGTATTTT. Based on the CDR3 plus reference TRBV7-8 and TRBJ2-3, the full variable domain is GAGVSQSPRYKVAKRGQDVALRCDPISGHVSLFWYQQALGQGPEFLTYFQNEAQLDKSGLPSDRFFAERPEGSVSTLKIQRTQQEDSAVYLCASSLGAQGTDTQYFGPGTRLTVL.

The chain recombines TRBV4-1 with TRBJ2-4; TRBD1 might be the D (6 bases). The V and J ends lost 0 bases and 1 base respectively, with 10 bases between them. Germline V lookup: CDR1 MGHRA, CDR2 YSYEKL. The CDR3 has 16 amino acids. DNA for the CDR3: TGCGCCAGCAGCCAAGAAGGGCAGGGGGCCAAAAACATTCAGTACTTC. Its translation: CASSQEGQGAKNIQYF.